This T cell receptor beta chain was sequenced for a study of control samples from healthy donors and cancer patients. This table comes from immunoSEQ multiplex PCR, and its TCRdb copy is limited to in-frame clones, with some not included. The sample includes 150,000 to 200,000 clones, about 91% seen only once; the top ten take around 2%. This CDR3 is 15 amino acids long. V lost 6 bases to trimming and J lost 4 bases, with 19 bases between them. Germline assignment: CDR1 SGHRS and CDR2 YFSETQ. Material for sequencing was blood. This clonotype was sampled from a woman aged 35 to 49 in good health. The chain uses TRBV5-1 and TRBJ1-1; the D gene is possibly TRBD1 (6 bases). CDR3 protein: CASTLGGQGSTEAFF. Written as DNA, the CDR3 is TGCGCCAGCACCCTGGGGGGGCAGGGTTCCACTGAAGCTTTCTTT.